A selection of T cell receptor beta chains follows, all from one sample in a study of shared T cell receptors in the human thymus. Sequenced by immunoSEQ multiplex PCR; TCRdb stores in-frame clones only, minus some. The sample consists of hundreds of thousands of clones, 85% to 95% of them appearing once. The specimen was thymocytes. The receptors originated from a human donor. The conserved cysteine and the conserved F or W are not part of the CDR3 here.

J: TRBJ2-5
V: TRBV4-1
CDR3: ASSPHGAGEGQETQY

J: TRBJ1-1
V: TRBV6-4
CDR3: ASSPHEGLNTEAF

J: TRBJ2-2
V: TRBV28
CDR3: ASSPRRTRELF

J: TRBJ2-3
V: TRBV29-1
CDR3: SVETGYTDTQY

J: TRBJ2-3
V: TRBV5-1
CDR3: ASSLEGDPDTQY

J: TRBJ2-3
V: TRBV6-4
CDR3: ASSARTSGSTDTQY

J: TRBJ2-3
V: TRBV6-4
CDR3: ASSDSPRDRDPTDTQY

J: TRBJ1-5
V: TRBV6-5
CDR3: ASSYSSRNKNQPQH

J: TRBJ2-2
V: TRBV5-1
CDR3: ASSLDSLAGGGNTGELF

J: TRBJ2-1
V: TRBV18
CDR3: ASSPTAYQYYNEQF

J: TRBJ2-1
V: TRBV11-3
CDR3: ASSLVPRGDGNEQF

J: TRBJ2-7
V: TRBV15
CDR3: ATSRALQGGTAAYEQY

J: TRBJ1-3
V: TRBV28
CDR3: ASSSAGGSGNTIY

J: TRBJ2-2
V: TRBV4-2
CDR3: ASSQERVREGELF

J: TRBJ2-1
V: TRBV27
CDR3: ASSFWLADPNEQF

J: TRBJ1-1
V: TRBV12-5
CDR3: ASGLVHGGFGYTEAF

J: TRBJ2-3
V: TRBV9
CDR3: ASTRKGLAGDTQY

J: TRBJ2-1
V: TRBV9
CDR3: ASSVAWTFNEQF

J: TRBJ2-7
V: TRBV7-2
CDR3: ASRFGLWGFHEQY

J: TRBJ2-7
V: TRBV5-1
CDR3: ASSLPQGASEQY

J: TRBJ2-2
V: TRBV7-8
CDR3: ASSPPDLGNTGELF

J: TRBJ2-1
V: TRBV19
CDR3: ASSIGTSGSIYEQF

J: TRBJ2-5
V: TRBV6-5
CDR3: ASRPLADQETQY

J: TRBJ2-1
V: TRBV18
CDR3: ASSTLLAQTYNEQF

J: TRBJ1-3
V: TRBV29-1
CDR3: SVEALVGNTIY

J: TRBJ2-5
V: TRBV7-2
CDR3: ASSLGSGRAGRQETQY

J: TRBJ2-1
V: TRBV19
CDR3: ASSMALEHSTYNEQF

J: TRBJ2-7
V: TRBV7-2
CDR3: ASSLRNTTGDVEQY

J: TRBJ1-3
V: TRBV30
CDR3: AWSALSGNTIY

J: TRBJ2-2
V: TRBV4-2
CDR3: ASSPLAKTGDTGELF

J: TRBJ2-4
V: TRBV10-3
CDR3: AISVGAKNIQY

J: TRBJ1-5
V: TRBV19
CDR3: ASSIGRDRGKGNQPQH

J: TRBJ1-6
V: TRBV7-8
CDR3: ASSPLESPLH

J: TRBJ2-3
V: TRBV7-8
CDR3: ASRSNQGSSTDTQY

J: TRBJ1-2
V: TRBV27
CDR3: ASSQDRVYGYT

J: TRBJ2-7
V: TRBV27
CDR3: ASSLWGSSYEQY